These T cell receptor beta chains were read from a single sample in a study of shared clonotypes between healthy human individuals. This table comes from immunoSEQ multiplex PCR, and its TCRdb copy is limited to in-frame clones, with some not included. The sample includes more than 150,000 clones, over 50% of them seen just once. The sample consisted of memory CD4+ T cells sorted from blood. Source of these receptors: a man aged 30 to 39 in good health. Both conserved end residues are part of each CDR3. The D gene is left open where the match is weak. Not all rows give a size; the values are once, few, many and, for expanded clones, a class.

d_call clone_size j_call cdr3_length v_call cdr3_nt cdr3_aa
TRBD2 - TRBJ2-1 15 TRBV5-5 TGTGCCAGAAGCTTCCGGGAGGGCCCCTACAATGAGCAGTTCTTC CARSFREGPYNEQFF
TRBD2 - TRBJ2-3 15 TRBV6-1 TGTGCCAGCAGTGGGTCCTCGGGGGGTGTAGATACGCAGTATTTT CASSGSSGGVDTQYF
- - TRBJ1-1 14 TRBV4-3 TGCGCCAGCAGCCGCCAGGGCGGGGACACTGAAGCTTTCTTT CASSRQGGDTEAFF
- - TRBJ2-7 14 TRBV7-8 TGTGCCAGCAGCTTAGGTCCTAGCGCCTACGAGCAGTACTTC CASSLGPSAYEQYF
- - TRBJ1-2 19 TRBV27 TGTGCCAGCAGTTTACTAGTCGGGGGACAACCTATAGCTAACTATGGCTACACCTTC CASSLLVGGQPIANYGYTF
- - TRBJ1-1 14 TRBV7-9 TGTGCCAGCACCAAAGGACGGGAGAACACTGAAGCTTTCTTT CASTKGRENTEAFF
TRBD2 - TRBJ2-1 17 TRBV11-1 TGTGCCAGCAGCTCCTCTAGCGGGAGGGCCGGAAACAATGAGCAGTTCTTC CASSSSSGRAGNNEQFF
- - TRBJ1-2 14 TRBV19 TGTGCCAGTAGTATGTTGGGCGAAAGCTATGGCTACACCTTC CASSMLGESYGYTF
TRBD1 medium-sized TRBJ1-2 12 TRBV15 TGTGCCACCAGCAGAGACGGGACAGAATGCCAGTTC CATSRDGTECQF
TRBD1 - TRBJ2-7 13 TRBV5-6 TGTGCCAGCAGCGTCGGGACAGTCTACGAGCAGTACTTC CASSVGTVYEQYF
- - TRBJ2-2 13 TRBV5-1 TGCGCCAGCAGCTCCACTAGTACCGGGGAGCTGTTTTTT CASSSTSTGELFF
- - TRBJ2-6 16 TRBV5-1 TGCGCCAGCAGTGGGACCTCCCTACCTGGGGCCAACGTCCTGACTTTC CASSGTSLPGANVLTF
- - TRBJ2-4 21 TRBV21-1 TGTGCCAGCAGCAAAGGTCCGAGGAGACTAGCGGGACCCAAAGCCAAAAACATTCAGTACTTC CASSKGPRRLAGPKAKNIQYF
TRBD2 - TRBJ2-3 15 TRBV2 TGTGCCAGCTGTACTAGCGGGGGAAGCACAGATACGCAGTATTTT CASCTSGGSTDTQYF
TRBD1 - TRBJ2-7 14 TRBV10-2 TGCGCCAGCAGTGAGGCGACAGGGTTCTACGAGCAGTACTTC CASSEATGFYEQYF
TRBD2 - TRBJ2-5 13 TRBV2 TGTGCCAGCAGTGAAAAACTAGCGGAGACCCAGTACTTC CASSEKLAETQYF
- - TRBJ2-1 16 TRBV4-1 TGCGCCAGCAGCCAAGTGGGACCGGGGACCGGGAATGAGCAGTTCTTC CASSQVGPGTGNEQFF